These 12 T cell receptor beta chains were all obtained from the same sample, sequenced in a study of T cell repertoires in cytomegalovirus infection. TCRdb passed the reads through MiXCR, listing each CDR3 protein once. The data contain some 680,000 distinct CDR3 sequences, under 40% of them seen just once; the ten biggest clones take up 2.5% to 3%. Input material: PBMCs. The source of these receptors is a human donor in good health (CMV status not recorded). Some clones in this sample may be carry-over from other donors' samples.

This clonotype was found a few times. V and J are TRBV5-1 and TRBJ2-3; D gene unclear. The V gene lost 0 bases and the J gene lost 4 bases, with 9 bases spanning the gap. This CDR3 contains 14 residues. The germline CDR1 and CDR2 sequences are SGHRS and YFSETQ. CDR3 in amino acids: CASSLVISSDTQYF. Written as DNA, the CDR3 is TGCGCCAGCAGCTTGGTTATTAGTTCAGATACGCAGTATTTT.

Ten or more counts support this clonotype. V usage is TRBV7-9 and J usage is TRBJ1-2; a weak D match, TRBD1 (5 bases). Germline loops: CDR1 SEHNR, CDR2 FQNEAQ (reference sequence). The length of the CDR3 is 14 residues. Trimming shortened V by 1 base and J by 3 bases, and 9 bases separated the two germline ends. CDR3 nucleotides: TGTGCCAGCAGCTTAGGGAGGGGAGACTATGGCTACACCTTC. This gives the protein CASSLGRGDYGYTF.

This sequence joins TRBV6-5 and TRBJ2-6, with TRBD1 identical over 11 bases. This CDR3 is built from 20 residues. J was trimmed by 1 base and V by 4 bases; bases with no gene match: 12. Germline V CDR1 and CDR2: MNHEY, SVGAGI. The CDR3 DNA is TGTGCCAGCAGTTCGACCGGGACAGGGGGTAGTTTTTCTGGGGCCAACGTCCTGACTTTC. Protein sequence: CASSSTGTGGSFSGANVLTF.

This chain joins TRBV6-1 and TRBJ2-5; 10 bases agree with TRBD1. The CDR3 contains 14 residues. V shed 5 bases, J shed 5 bases, and the junction held 5 bases outside the gene matches. The V gene's germline CDR1 is MNHNS and CDR2 SASEGT. The CDR3 protein is CASSLDRGWETQYF. Written as DNA, the CDR3 is TGTGCCAGCAGTCTGGACAGGGGGTGGGAGACCCAGTACTTC.

This clonotype was picked up a small number of times. CDR3 region: CASSLERTSSSGNTIYF. The CDR3 bases are TGTGCCAGCAGCTTAGAGCGGACGTCGAGCTCTGGAAACACCATATATTTT. V and J are TRBV7-8 and TRBJ1-3; D is uncertain. CDR1 SGHVS and CDR2 FQNEAQ come from the germline V gene. The CDR3 is 17 amino acids. The V and J ends lost 1 base and 0 bases respectively, with 13 bases between them.

This clonotype was observed a few times. This rearrangement joins TRBV19 to TRBJ1-1; 9 nucleotides agree with TRBD1. V trimming: 3 bases; J trimming: 4 bases; junction bases outside the gene matches: 9. The germline CDR1 and CDR2 sequences are LNHDA and SQIVND (reference sequence). The CDR3 spans 16 residues. CDR3 nucleotides: TGTGCCAGTAGTATTTTGGACAGGGGTTTCCGCACTGAAGCTTTCTTT. Protein: CASSILDRGFRTEAFF.

The V and J genes are TRBV9 and TRBJ1-5; 7 bases match TRBD1. The CDR3 spans 16 residues. J lost 3 bases, V lost 0 bases, and 6 bases had no gene match. CDR1 and CDR2 (germline): SGDLS, YYNGEE. The CDR3 loop is CASSVDWDSSNQPQHF. The CDR3 DNA reads as TGTGCCAGCAGCGTAGACTGGGACAGCTCCAATCAGCCCCAGCATTTT.

CDR3 DNA sequence: TGCGCCAGCAGTGAGTCCGTTATTACAGGGGGCAGGTCTGGCTACACCTTC. As protein: CASSESVITGGRSGYTF. V and J are TRBV10-2 and TRBJ1-2; 9 nucleotides agree with TRBD1. Germline trimming cut 0 bases from V and 7 bases from J; bases unmatched to any gene: 12. CDR1 is WSHSY, CDR2 SAAADI, per germline. This CDR3 is 17 amino acids long.

This clonotype was seen many times. The rearrangement joins TRBV28 to TRBJ2-4; D is unclear. The CDR3 runs to 13 residues. V was clipped by 1 base and J by 2 bases, with 3 bases between them. Germline CDR1 reads MDHEN; CDR2 reads SYDVKM. The CDR3 DNA is TGTGCCAGCAGTTTATCCCCCAAAAACATTCAGTACTTC. Protein sequence: CASSLSPKNIQYF.

This clonotype was seen repeatedly, ten times or more. CDR3 nucleotides: TGTGCCAGCAGCTTCAGTGTCGGGGAGCTGTTTTTT. Translating gives CASSFSVGELFF. The rearrangement uses TRBV7-2 and TRBJ2-2; no firm D call. The CDR3 totals 12 residues. V was clipped by 3 bases and J by 7 bases, with 6 bases between them. Germline values: CDR1 SGHTA, CDR2 FQGNSA.

The J gene is TRBJ1-1, the V gene TRBV18, with no clear D. The germline V and J ends were trimmed by 1 base and 3 bases, with 15 bases remaining between them. The CDR3 extends over 16 amino acids. Germline CDR1 is KGHSH and CDR2 is LQKENI. CDR3: CASSPQQKGGDTEAFF. The CDR3 region has the DNA TGTGCCAGCTCACCACAGCAAAAGGGTGGGGACACTGAAGCTTTCTTT. Full variable domain (missing parts from reference TRBV18 and TRBJ1-1): NAGVMQNPRHLVRRRGQEARLRCSPMKGHSHVYWYRQLPEEGLKFMVYLQKENIIDESGMPKERFSAEFPKEGPSILRIQQVVRGDSAAYFCASSPQQKGGDTEAFFGQGTRLTVV.

This chain connects TRBV6-6 to TRBJ2-2; D perhaps matches TRBD2 (7 bases). The germline V and J ends were trimmed by 7 bases and 4 bases, with 16 bases remaining between them. The CDR3 is 15 residues long. Germline V lookup: CDR1 MNHNY, CDR2 SVGAGI (reference sequence). The CDR3 region is CASIKGGLGTGELFF. The CDR3 region has the DNA TGTGCCAGCATCAAGGGGGGGCTGGGCACCGGGGAGCTGTTTTTT.